The T cell receptor beta chain under discussion was sequenced for a study of shared clonotypes between healthy human individuals. In regard to this clone: Its cognate antigen is unknown.

Assay used: immunoSEQ multiplex PCR; TCRdb lists only in-frame clones, some missing. The sample shows 1.5 million to 1.9 million clones, around 98% of them seen only once. General study findings and limits: Naive CD4 clonotypes overlapped across a few donors at roughly 5.1%.

There are 18 residues in the CDR3. The junction had 9 bases not matched to a gene; V was cut back by 0 bases and J by 0 bases. Germline V gene data show CDR1 as SGHRS and CDR2 as YFSETQ. This clonotype was obtained from a man aged 25-45 years in good health. This chain uses TRBV5-1 with TRBJ1-2; 9 nucleotides agree with TRBD1. Sequenced sample: naive CD4+ T cells sorted from blood. Subset in this sample: CD45RA+ positively selected. The DNA of the CDR3 is TGCGCCAGCAGCTTGGCGGGACAGGGAGCCTTAGCTAACTATGGCTACACCTTC. This gives the protein CASSLAGQGALANYGYTF. The variable domain in full, with the rest retrieved from reference TRBV5-1 and TRBJ1-2, is KAGVTQTPRYLIKTRGQQVTLSCSPISGHRSVSWYQQTPGQGLQFLFEYFSETQRNKGNFPGRFSGRQFSNSRSEMNVSTLELGDSALYLCASSLAGQGALANYGYTFGSGTRLTVV.